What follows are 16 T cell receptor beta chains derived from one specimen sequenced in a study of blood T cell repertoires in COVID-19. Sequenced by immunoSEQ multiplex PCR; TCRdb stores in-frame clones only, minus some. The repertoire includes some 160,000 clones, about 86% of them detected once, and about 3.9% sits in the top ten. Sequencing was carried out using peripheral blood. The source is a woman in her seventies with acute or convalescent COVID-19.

Here the CDR3 DNA reads TGCAGTGCTAGTCCCCCTCCGGGACAGGGGAGTTACAATGAGCAGTTCTTC. This codes for CSASPPPGQGSYNEQFF. The V call is TRBV20-1, the J call TRBJ2-1, with TRBD1 matching over 10 bases. Trimming cost V 3 bases and J 4 bases; bases outside gene matches: 12. Germline V CDR1 and CDR2: DFQATT, SNEGSKA (reference sequence). This CDR3 has 17 amino acids.

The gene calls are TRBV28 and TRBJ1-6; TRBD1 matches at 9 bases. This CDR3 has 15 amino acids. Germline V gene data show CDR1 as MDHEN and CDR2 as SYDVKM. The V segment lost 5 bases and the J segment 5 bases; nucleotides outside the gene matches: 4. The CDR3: CASSGGTGNNSPLHF. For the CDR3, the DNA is TGTGCCAGCAGTGGCGGGACAGGGAATAATTCACCCCTCCACTTT.

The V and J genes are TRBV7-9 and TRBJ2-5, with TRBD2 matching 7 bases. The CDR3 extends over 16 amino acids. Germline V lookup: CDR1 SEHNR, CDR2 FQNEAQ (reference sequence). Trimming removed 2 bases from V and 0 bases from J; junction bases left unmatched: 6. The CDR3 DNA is TGTGCCAGCAGCTTACGCGGGGGAGGGAACCAAGAGACCCAGTACTTC. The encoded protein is CASSLRGGGNQETQYF.

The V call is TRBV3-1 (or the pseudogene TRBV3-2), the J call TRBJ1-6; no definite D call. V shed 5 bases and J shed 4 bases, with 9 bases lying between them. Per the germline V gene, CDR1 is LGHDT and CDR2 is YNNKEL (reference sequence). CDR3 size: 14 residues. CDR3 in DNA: TGTGCCAGCAGCTTCCGAGAGTATAATTCACCCCTCCACTTT. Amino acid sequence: CASSFREYNSPLHF.

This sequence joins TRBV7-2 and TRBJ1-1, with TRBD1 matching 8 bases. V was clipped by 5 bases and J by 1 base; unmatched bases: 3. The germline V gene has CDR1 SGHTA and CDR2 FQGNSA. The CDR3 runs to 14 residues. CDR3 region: CASSRQGTNTEAFF. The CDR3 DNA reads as TGTGCCAGCAGCAGACAGGGGACGAACACTGAAGCTTTCTTT.

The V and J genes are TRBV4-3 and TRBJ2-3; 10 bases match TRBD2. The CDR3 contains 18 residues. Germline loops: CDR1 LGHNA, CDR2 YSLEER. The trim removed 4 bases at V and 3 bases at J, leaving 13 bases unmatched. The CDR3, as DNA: TGCGCCAGCAGCCTTGGGCTAGCGGGAGTAGTTGGGACAGATACGCAGTATTTT. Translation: CASSLGLAGVVGTDTQYF.

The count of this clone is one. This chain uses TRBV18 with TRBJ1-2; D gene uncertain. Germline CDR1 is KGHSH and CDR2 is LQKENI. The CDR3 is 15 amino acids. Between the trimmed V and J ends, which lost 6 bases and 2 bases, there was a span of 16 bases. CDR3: CASSPVSQANYGYTF. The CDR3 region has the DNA TGTGCCAGCTCTCCCGTTTCGCAGGCGAACTATGGCTACACCTTC.

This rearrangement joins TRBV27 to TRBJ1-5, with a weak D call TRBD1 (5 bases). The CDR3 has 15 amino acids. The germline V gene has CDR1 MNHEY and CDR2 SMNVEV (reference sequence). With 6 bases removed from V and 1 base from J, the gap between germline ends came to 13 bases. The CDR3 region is CASSLFQGSNQPQHF. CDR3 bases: TGTGCCAGCAGCCTGTTCCAGGGAAGCAATCAGCCCCAGCATTTT.

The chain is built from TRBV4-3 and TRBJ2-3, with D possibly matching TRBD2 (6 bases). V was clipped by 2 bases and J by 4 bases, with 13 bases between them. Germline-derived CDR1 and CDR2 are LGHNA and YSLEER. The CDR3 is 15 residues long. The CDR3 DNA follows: TGCGCCAGCAGCCAACTTGCGGGATCCCCAGATACGCAGTATTTT. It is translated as CASSQLAGSPDTQYF.

Here the CDR3 DNA reads TGTGCCAGCAGTTCCGGGACAGGGTTCATGAACACTGAAGCTTTCTTT. Residues: CASSSGTGFMNTEAFF. The gene calls are TRBV28 and TRBJ1-1; 9 positions agree with TRBD1. This CDR3 spans 16 amino acids. With 4 bases clipped from V and 0 bases from J, the junction kept 6 bases outside the gene matches. CDR1 and CDR2 (germline): MDHEN, SYDVKM. The full variable domain, in which reference TRBV28 and TRBJ1-1 provide the parts outside the CDR3, is DVKVTQSSRYLVKRTGEKVFLECVQDMDHENMFWYRQDPGLGLRLIYFSYDVKMKEKGDIPEGYSVSREKKERFSLILESASTNQTSMYLCASSSGTGFMNTEAFFGQGTRLTVV.

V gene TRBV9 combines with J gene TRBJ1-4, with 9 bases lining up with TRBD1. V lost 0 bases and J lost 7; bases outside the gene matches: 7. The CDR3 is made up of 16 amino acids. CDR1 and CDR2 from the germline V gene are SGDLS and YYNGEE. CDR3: CASSVAQGAVGEKLFF. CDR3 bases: TGTGCCAGCAGCGTAGCACAGGGGGCAGTAGGTGAAAAACTGTTTTTT.

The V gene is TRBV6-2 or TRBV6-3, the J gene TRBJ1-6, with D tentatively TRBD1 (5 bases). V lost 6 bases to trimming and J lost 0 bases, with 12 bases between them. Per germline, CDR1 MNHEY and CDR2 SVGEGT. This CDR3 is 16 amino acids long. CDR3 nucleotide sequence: TGTGCCAGCAGCCAAACAGGAACCTCCTATAATTCACCCCTCCACTTT. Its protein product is CASSQTGTSYNSPLHF.

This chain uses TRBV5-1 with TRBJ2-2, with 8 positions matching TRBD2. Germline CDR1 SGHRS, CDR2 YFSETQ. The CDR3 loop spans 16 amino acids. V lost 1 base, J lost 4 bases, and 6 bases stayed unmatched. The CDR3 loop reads CASSLLAGRGTGELFF. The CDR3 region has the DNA TGCGCCAGCAGCTTGTTAGCGGGACGAGGCACCGGGGAGCTGTTTTTT. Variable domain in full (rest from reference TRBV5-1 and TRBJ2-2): KAGVTQTPRYLIKTRGQQVTLSCSPISGHRSVSWYQQTPGQGLQFLFEYFSETQRNKGNFPGRFSGRQFSNSRSEMNVSTLELGDSALYLCASSLLAGRGTGELFFGEGSRLTVL.

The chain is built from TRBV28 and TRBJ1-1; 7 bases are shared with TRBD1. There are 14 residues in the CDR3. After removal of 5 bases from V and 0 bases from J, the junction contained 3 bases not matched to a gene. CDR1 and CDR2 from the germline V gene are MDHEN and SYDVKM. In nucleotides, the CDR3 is TGTGCCAGCAGTCCTAGGGGGCTGAACACTGAAGCTTTCTTT. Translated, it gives CASSPRGLNTEAFF.

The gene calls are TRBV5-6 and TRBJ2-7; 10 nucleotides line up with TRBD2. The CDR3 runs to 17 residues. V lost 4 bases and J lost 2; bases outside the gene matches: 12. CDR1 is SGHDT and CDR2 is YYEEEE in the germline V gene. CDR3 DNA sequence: TGTGCCAGCAGCCAAATGCTCCGGACTAGCGGTGCCTACGAGCAGTACTTC. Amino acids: CASSQMLRTSGAYEQYF.

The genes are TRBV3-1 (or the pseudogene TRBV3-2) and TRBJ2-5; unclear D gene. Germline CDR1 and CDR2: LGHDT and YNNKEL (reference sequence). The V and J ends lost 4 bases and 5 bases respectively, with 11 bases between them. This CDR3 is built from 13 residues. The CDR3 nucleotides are TGTGCCAGCAGCCCTACTACGGTGGAGACCCAGTACTTC. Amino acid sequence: CASSPTTVETQYF.